This T cell receptor (beta chain) was recovered during a study of identifying expanded T cells in peripheral blood. The assay was immunoSEQ multiplex PCR, and TCRdb's table has in-frame clones only and misses some. The table lists 95,000 to 100,000 clones, roughly nine tenths of them singletons. V lost 4 bases to trimming and J lost 1 base, with 7 bases between them. The CDR3 consists of 13 residues. Per germline, CDR1 SEHNR and CDR2 FQNEAQ (reference sequence). Material for sequencing was blood. The gene calls are TRBV7-9 and TRBJ1-1; a possible D gene is TRBD1 (5 bases). The receptor's source is a person aged 18 to 75 in good health. The CDR3 region is CASSSQGNTEAFF. Here the CDR3 DNA reads TGTGCCAGCAGCTCCCAGGGGAACACTGAAGCTTTCTTT.